This TCR beta chain was sequenced during a study of blood T cell repertoires in COVID-19. Study-level information: Samples came from the United States, Italy and Spain, spanning acute and convalescent COVID-19. T cells, B-cell-depleted T cells, or PBMCs supplied cDNA or gDNA.

From germline, CDR1 is LNHDA and CDR2 SQIVND (reference sequence). The CDR3 loop spans 14 amino acids. The V and J ends lost 4 bases and 5 bases, in that order; junction bases with no gene match: 6. Clones were sequenced by immunoSEQ multiplex PCR, and TCRdb holds only the in-frame ones, with some missing. Of about 140,000 clones listed, almost 85% were seen once; the top ten hold about 3.7%. Participants were aged roughly 18 to 90 years, lived in about two dozen US areas, and enrolled virtually. Assignments of participants to cohorts depended upon their own reported clinical history. The clonotype originates from a woman aged 45-59 years with acute COVID-19. The genes are TRBV19 and TRBJ1-2; 8 bases fit TRBD1. Sequencing was carried out using PBMCs or T cells enriched from blood (not recorded which). The CDR3 DNA reads TGTGCCAGTAGTAGCGGCAGGGGGCTTTATGGCTACACCTTC. This encodes CASSSGRGLYGYTF.